Reported below is one T cell receptor beta chain. This entry belongs to a study of blood T cell repertoires in COVID-19. Across the whole study: Acute and convalescent COVID-19 specimens originated in the United States, Italy and Spain. The analysed material was cDNA or gDNA that came from T cells, B-cell-depleted T cells, or PBMCs.

Germline loops: CDR1 MNHEY, CDR2 SVGAGI. V lost 5 bases and J 1 base, leaving 11 bases between the germline ends. The CDR3 spans 14 residues. Per the original methods: Amplification from reference gene primers served as the basis for estimated nucleated cell counts. Here immunoSEQ multiplex PCR was the method, and the copy in TCRdb shows in-frame clones only, minus some. The V and J calls and clone size were taken over from that table, and D and trimming were inferred from the DNA. The sample lists roughly 63,000 clones, 79% occurring once. The chain combines TRBV6-5 with TRBJ1-1, with a weak D call TRBD1 (5 bases). Sequenced material: peripheral blood. This receptor was identified in a human donor in a cohort sampled during active COVID-19. The CDR3 DNA follows: TGTGCCAGCAGTCCCTCCACAGGGAACACTGAAGCTTTCTTT. Protein product: CASSPSTGNTEAFF.